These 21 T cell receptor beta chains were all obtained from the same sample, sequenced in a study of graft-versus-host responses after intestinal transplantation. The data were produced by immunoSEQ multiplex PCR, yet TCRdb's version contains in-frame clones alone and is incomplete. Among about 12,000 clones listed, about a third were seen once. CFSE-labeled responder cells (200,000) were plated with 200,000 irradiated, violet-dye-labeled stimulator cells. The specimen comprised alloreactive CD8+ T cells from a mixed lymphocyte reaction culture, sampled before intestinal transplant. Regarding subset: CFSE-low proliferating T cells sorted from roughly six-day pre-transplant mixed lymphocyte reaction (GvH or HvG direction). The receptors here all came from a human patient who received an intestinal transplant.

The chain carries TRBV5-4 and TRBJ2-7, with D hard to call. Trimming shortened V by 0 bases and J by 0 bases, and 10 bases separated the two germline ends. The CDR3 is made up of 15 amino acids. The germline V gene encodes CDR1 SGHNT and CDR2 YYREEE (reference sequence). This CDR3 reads CASSLGPPSSYEQYF. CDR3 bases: TGTGCCAGCAGCTTGGGGCCGCCGAGCTCCTACGAGCAGTACTTC.

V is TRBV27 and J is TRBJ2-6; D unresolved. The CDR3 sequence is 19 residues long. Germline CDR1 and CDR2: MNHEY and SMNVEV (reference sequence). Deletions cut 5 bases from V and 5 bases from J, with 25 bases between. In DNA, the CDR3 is TGTGCCAGCAGTGGGCGCACTCCTGGCTACAAAATTCGGGCCAACGTCCTGACTTTC. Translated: CASSGRTPGYKIRANVLTF.

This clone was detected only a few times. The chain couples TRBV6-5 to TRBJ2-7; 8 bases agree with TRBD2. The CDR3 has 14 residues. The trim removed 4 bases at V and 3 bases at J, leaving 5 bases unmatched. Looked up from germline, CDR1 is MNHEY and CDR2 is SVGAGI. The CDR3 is CASSFSGTLYEQYF. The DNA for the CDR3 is TGTGCCAGCAGTTTTAGCGGGACCCTCTACGAGCAGTACTTC.

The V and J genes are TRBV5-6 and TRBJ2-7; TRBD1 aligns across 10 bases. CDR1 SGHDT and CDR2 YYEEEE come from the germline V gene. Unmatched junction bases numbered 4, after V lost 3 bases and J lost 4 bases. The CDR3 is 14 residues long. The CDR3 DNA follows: TGTGCCAGCAGCTCCGGGACAGGGGTATACGAGCAGTACTTC. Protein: CASSSGTGVYEQYF.

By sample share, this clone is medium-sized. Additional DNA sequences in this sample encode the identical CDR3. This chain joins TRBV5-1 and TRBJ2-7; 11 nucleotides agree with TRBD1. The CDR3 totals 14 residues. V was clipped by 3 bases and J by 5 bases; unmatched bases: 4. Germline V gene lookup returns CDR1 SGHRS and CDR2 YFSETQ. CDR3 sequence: CASSWGQGGNEQYF. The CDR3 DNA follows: TGCGCCAGCAGCTGGGGACAGGGGGGTAACGAGCAGTACTTC.

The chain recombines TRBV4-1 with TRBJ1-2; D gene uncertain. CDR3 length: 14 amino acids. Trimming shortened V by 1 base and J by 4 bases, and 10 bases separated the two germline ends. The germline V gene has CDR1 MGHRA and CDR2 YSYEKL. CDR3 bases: TGCGCCAGCAGCCAAGTAAGGGCAGGCTATGGCTACACCTTC. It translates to CASSQVRAGYGYTF.

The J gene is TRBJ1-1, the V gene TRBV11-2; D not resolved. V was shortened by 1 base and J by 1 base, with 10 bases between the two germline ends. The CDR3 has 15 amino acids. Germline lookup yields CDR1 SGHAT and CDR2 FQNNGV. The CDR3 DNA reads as TGTGCCAGCAGCTTAGCTGGCGCAAGGAACACTGAAGCTTTCTTT. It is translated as CASSLAGARNTEAFF. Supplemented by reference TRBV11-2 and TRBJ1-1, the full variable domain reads EAGVAQSPRYKIIEKRQSVAFWCNPISGHATLYWYQQILGQGPKLLIQFQNNGVVDDSQLPKDRFSAERLKGVDSTLKIQPAKLEDSAVYLCASSLAGARNTEAFFGQGTRLTVV.

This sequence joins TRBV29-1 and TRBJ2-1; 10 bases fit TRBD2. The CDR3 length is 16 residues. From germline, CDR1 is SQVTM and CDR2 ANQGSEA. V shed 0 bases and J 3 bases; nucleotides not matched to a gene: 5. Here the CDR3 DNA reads TGCAGCGTTGAAGACCTAGCGGGAGTTATCTACAATGAGCAGTTCTTC. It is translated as CSVEDLAGVIYNEQFF.

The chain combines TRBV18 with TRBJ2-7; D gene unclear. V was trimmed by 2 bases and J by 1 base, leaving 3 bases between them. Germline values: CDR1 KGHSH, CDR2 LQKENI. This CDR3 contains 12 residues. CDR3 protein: CASSPESYEQYF. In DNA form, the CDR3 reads TGTGCCAGCTCACCAGAATCCTACGAGCAGTACTTC.

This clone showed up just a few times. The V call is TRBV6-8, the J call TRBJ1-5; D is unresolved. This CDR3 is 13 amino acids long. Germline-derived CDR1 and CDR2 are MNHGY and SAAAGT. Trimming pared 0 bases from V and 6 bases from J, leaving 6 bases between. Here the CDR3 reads CASSYSAGQPQHF. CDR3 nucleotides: TGTGCCAGCAGTTACTCGGCCGGTCAGCCCCAGCATTTT.

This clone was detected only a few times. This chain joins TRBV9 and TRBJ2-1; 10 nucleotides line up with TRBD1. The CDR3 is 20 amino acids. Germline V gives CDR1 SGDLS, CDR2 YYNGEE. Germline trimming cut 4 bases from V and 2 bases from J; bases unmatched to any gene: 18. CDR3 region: CASSNPGQGFRLTPYNEQFF. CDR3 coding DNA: TGTGCCAGCAGCAATCCGGGACAGGGGTTCAGGTTGACCCCCTACAATGAGCAGTTCTTC. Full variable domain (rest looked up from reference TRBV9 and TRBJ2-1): DSGVTQTPKHLITATGQRVTLRCSPRSGDLSVYWYQQSLDQGLQFLIQYYNGEERAKGNILERFSAQQFPDLHSELNLSSLELGDSALYFCASSNPGQGFRLTPYNEQFFGPGTRLTVL.

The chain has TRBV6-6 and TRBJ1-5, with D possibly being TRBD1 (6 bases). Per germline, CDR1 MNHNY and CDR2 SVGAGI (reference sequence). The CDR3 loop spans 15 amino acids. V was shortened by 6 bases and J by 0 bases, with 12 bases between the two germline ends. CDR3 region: CASSLGQSSNQPQHF. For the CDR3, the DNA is TGTGCCAGCAGCCTAGGACAGTCTAGCAATCAGCCCCAGCATTTT.

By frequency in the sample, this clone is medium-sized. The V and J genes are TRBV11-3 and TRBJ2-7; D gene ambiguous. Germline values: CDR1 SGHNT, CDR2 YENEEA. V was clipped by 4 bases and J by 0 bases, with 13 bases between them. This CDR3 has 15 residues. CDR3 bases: TGTGCCAGCAGCTACCCAGACCTACTCTCCTACGAGCAGTACTTC. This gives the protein CASSYPDLLSYEQYF.

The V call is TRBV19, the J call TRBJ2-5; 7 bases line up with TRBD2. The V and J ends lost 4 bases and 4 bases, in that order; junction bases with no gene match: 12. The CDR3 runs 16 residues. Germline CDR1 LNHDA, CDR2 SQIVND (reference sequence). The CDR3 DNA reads TGTGCCAGTAGTACAATACTCCTAGCGGTAGGAGAGACCCAGTACTTC. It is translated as CASSTILLAVGETQYF.

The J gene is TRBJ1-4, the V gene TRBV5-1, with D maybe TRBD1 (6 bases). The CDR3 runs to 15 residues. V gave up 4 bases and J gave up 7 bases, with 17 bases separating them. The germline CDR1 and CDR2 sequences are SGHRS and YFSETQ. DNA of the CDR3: TGCGCCAGCAGCAGGGGACAAGGCTGGGGTGAAAAACTGTTTTTT. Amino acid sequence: CASSRGQGWGEKLFF.

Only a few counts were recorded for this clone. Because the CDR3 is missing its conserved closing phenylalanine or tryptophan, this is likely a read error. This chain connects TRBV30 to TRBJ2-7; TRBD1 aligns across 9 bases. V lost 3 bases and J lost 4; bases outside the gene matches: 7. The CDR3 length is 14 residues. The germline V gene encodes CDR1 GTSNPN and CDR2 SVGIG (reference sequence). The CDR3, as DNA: TGTGCCTGGAGGTTTACAGGGGGCGCGTACGAGCAGTACATC. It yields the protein CAWRFTGGAYEQYI.

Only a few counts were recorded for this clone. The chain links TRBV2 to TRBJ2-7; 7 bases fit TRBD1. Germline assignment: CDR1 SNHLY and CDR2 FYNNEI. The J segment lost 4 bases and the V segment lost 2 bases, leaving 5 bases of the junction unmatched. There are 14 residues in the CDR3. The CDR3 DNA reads TGTGCCAGCAGTGAACCCGGGACAGAATACGAGCAGTACTTC. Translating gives CASSEPGTEYEQYF.

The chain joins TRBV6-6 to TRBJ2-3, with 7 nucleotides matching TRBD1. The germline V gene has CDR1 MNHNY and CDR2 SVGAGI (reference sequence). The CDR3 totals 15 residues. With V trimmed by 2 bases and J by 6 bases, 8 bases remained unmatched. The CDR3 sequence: CASSYLTGVPDTQYF. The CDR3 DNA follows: TGTGCCAGCAGTTACCTTACAGGGGTGCCGGATACGCAGTATTTT.

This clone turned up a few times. The CDR3 loop reads CAWSYPLRLAASYEQYF. For the CDR3, the DNA is TGTGCCTGGAGCTATCCACTCCGACTAGCGGCGTCCTACGAGCAGTACTTC. The genes are TRBV30 and TRBJ2-7, with 9 bases fitting TRBD2. This CDR3 has 17 amino acids. The junction had 13 bases not matched to a gene; V was cut back by 3 bases and J by 1 base. Germline-derived CDR1 and CDR2 are GTSNPN and SVGIG (reference sequence).

The CDR3 nucleotides read TGTGCCAGCTCACGGGGGGGTTCTTACGAGCAGTACTTC. It codes for CASSRGGSYEQYF. This chain uses TRBV18 with TRBJ2-5, with TRBD2 matching 7 bases. The tail of the sequence fits TRBJ2-7 better, so the J call may be wrong. This CDR3 has 13 residues. Germline CDR1 KGHSH, CDR2 LQKENI.

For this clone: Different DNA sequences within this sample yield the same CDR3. The CDR3 DNA sequence: TGTGCCAGCAGCTTGAGGGGCACTGAAGCTTTCTTT. The encoded protein is CASSLRGTEAFF. This chain links TRBV5-8 with TRBJ1-1; weak D call: TRBD1 (5 bases). Germline CDR1 and CDR2: SGHTS and YDEGEE. V gave up 1 base and J gave up 4 bases, with 5 bases separating them. CDR3 size: 12 residues.